The 17 T cell receptor beta chains below come from one sample, sequenced in a study of T-cell reconstitution after alpha-beta-depleted transplantation in children. This sample's TCRbeta library carried unique molecular identifier barcodes. MiXCR was run by TCRdb on the PCR reads, yielding one entry per CDR3 protein. The table includes 450,000 to 600,000 distinct CDR3 sequences, over 25% detected once. Sequences were derived from PBMCs from the stem cell graft donor, sampled from the stem cell graft. These receptors were obtained from a human donor who donated a stem cell graft to a child with aplastic anemia.

The chain uses TRBV28 and TRBJ2-7; D gene ambiguous. Deletions cut 2 bases from V and 0 bases from J, with 11 bases between. The CDR3 loop spans 15 amino acids. Germline CDR1 MDHEN, CDR2 SYDVKM. The CDR3 here is CASSLLTESSYEQYF. The CDR3 DNA sequence: TGTGCCAGCAGTTTACTGACTGAGAGCTCCTACGAGCAGTACTTC.

This chain links TRBV7-2 with TRBJ2-7; 10 nucleotides align to TRBD1. The CDR3 totals 14 residues. Germline loops: CDR1 SGHTA, CDR2 FQGNSA. Trimming took 5 bases from V and 6 from J; bases not matched to a gene: 7. The CDR3 reads CASSPRQGAGEQYV. CDR3 nucleotide sequence: TGTGCCAGCAGCCCCAGACAGGGGGCGGGCGAGCAGTACGTC.

This clonotype was counted between two and nine times. DNA for the CDR3: TGCAGTGCCGAACCACAGGGATCCTACGAGCAGTACGTC. Protein: CSAEPQGSYEQYV. This sequence joins TRBV20-1 and TRBJ2-7; TRBD1 might be the D (6 bases). Trimming pared 6 bases from V and 1 base from J, leaving 13 bases between. The germline V gene encodes CDR1 DFQATT and CDR2 SNEGSKA (reference sequence). This CDR3 region has 13 residues.

V is TRBV29-1 and J is TRBJ1-2; D possibly corresponds to TRBD1 (6 bases). Trimming took off 6 bases at V and 4 bases at J, with 18 bases between the two ends. From germline, CDR1 is SQVTM and CDR2 ANQGSEA. CDR3 length: 14 amino acids. The CDR3 spells CSVSRDLGGYGYTF. CDR3 coding DNA: TGCAGCGTGTCTAGGGACCTAGGGGGCTATGGCTACACCTTC. Using reference TRBV29-1 and TRBJ1-2 for the parts outside the CDR3, the full variable domain is SAVISQKPSRDICQRGTSLTIQCQVDSQVTMMFWYRQQPGQSLTLIATANQGSEATYESGFVIDKFPISRPNLTFSTLTVSNMSPEDSSIYLCSVSRDLGGYGYTFGSGTRLTVV.

This clonotype was found a few times. V is TRBV29-1 and J is TRBJ1-2, with no clear D. Germline V lookup: CDR1 SQVTM, CDR2 ANQGSEA. V gave up 2 bases and J gave up 3 bases, with 4 bases separating them. This CDR3 has 11 amino acids. CDR3 DNA: TGCAGCGTTGAATCTGACTATGGCTACACCTTC. It is translated as CSVESDYGYTF.

This clonotype was seen more than once but under ten times. This chain uses TRBV20-1 with TRBJ2-1; TRBD2 matches at 7 bases. The germline gives CDR1 DFQATT, CDR2 SNEGSKA (reference sequence). This CDR3 has 11 residues. With 5 bases clipped from V and 10 bases from J, the junction kept 5 bases outside the gene matches. In nucleotides, the CDR3 is TGCAGTGCTGGGAAGACTAGCGAGCAGTTCTTC. This encodes CSAGKTSEQFF.

J is TRBJ2-3 and V is TRBV7-9; D not resolved. There are 13 residues in the CDR3. Trimming took 3 bases from V and 2 from J, leaving 6 bases between them. Germline lookup yields CDR1 SEHNR and CDR2 FQNEAQ (reference sequence). CDR3 amino acids: CASSLTTTDTQYF. As DNA, the CDR3 is TGTGCCAGCAGCTTGACCACCACAGATACGCAGTATTTT.

This clonotype was seen a few times. In DNA form, the CDR3 reads TGCAGTGCTAGTACTGGACAGGGGATCCAGCCCCAGCATTTT. The encoded protein is CSASTGQGIQPQHF. This chain links TRBV20-1 with TRBJ1-5, with 9 bases lining up with TRBD1. The germline V gene encodes CDR1 DFQATT and CDR2 SNEGSKA (reference sequence). This CDR3 has 14 amino acids. The trim removed 3 bases at V and 7 bases at J, leaving 7 bases unmatched.

This clonotype was seen a few times. The chain employs TRBV12-3 or TRBV12-4 and TRBJ1-2, with D possibly TRBD1 on 6 matching bases. CDR3 length: 12 residues. V lost 3 bases and J 8 bases, leaving 10 bases between the germline ends. The CDR3 loop is CASSFGGLGYTF. The CDR3 DNA is TGTGCCAGCAGTTTCGGGGGGCTCGGCTACACCTTC.

This clonotype was detected a few times. The chain is built from TRBV11-2 and TRBJ2-5; possibly TRBD2 for D (5 bases). Germline assignment: CDR1 SGHAT and CDR2 FQNNGV. The CDR3 length is 15 residues. Trimming left V 1 base short and J 1 base short, with 10 bases between. CDR3 sequence reads: CASSLVSGSQETQYF. For the CDR3, the DNA is TGTGCCAGCAGCTTAGTTTCGGGAAGCCAAGAGACCCAGTACTTC.

This clonotype has only a few counts. This sequence joins TRBV20-1 and TRBJ2-1; 10 bases match TRBD2. The CDR3 runs to 16 residues. V shed 3 bases and J 4 bases; nucleotides not matched to a gene: 9. In germline, CDR1 is DFQATT, CDR2 SNEGSKA (reference sequence). The CDR3 loop reads CSASDLAGASYNEQFF. The CDR3, as DNA: TGCAGTGCTAGCGATCTAGCGGGAGCATCGTACAATGAGCAGTTCTTC.

The chain uses TRBV29-1 and TRBJ2-3; tentatively, D is TRBD2 (5 bases). V lost 4 bases and J 0 bases, leaving 11 bases between the germline ends. CDR1 SQVTM and CDR2 ANQGSEA come from the germline V gene. CDR3 length: 14 residues. CDR3 bases: TGCAGCGTTGGAGGGATATCTAGCACAGATACGCAGTATTTT. It yields the protein CSVGGISSTDTQYF.

This clonotype was recorded at least ten times. V and J are TRBV7-2 and TRBJ2-7; weak D call: TRBD2 (5 bases). The germline V gene encodes CDR1 SGHTA and CDR2 FQGNSA. Trimming left V 5 bases short and J 3 bases short, with 11 bases between. The CDR3 covers 13 residues. The DNA of the CDR3 is TGTGCCAGCAGCCTCGGACGGGACTACGAGCAGTACGTC. This translates into CASSLGRDYEQYV.

This clonotype has only a few counts. The rearrangement joins TRBV12-3 or TRBV12-4 to TRBJ2-7; D ambiguous. V lost 2 bases and J lost 0, with 5 bases in between. The CDR3 is made up of 13 amino acids. CDR3 coding DNA: TGTGCCAGCAGTTTACAGGTCTCCTACGAGCAGTACTTC. This codes for CASSLQVSYEQYF.

The chain combines TRBV11-2 with TRBJ2-7; the D call may be TRBD1 or TRBD2 (5 bases each). Trimming stripped 3 bases from V and 5 bases from J, with 8 bases between. Germline V gene lookup returns CDR1 SGHAT and CDR2 FQNNGV. The CDR3 spans 12 residues. CDR3 amino acids: CASSLGRDEQYV. The CDR3 region has the DNA TGTGCCAGCAGCTTGGGGCGGGACGAGCAGTACGTC.

The rearrangement uses TRBV30 and TRBJ1-4; possible D gene TRBD1, 6 bases. Germline V gives CDR1 GTSNPN, CDR2 SVGIG (reference sequence). Trimming stripped 4 bases from V and 8 bases from J, with 11 bases between. The CDR3 runs 12 residues. The CDR3 region is CAWNREGEKLFF. CDR3 coding DNA: TGTGCCTGGAACAGGGAAGGAGAAAAACTGTTTTTT.

The chain joins TRBV7-2 to TRBJ2-7, with TRBD2 identical over 8 bases. This CDR3 is built from 14 residues. The germline gives CDR1 SGHTA, CDR2 FQGNSA. V was pared by 2 bases and J by 3 bases, with 3 bases of the junction left unmatched. The CDR3, as DNA: TGTGCCAGCAGCTTAAGGCTAGCGGGCTACGAGCAGTACGTC. Translating gives CASSLRLAGYEQYV.